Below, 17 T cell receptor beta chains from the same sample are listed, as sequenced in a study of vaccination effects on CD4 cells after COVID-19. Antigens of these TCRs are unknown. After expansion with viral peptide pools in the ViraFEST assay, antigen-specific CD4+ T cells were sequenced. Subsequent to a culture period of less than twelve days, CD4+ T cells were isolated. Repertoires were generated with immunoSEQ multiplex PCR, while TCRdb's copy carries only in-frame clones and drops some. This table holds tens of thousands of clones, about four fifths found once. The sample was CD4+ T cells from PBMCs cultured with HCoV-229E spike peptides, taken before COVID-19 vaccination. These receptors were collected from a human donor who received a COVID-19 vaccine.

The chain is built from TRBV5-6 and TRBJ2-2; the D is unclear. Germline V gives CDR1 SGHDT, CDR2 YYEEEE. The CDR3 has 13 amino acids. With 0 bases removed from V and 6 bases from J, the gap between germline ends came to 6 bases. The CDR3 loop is CASSLDRAGELFF. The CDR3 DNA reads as TGTGCCAGCAGCTTGGACCGGGCCGGGGAGCTGTTTTTT.

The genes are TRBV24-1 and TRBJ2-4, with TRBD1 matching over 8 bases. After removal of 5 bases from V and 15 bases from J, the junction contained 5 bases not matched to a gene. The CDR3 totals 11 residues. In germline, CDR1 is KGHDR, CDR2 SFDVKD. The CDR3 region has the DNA TGTGCCACCAGTGGACAGGGGATATGGTACTTC. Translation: CATSGQGIWYF.

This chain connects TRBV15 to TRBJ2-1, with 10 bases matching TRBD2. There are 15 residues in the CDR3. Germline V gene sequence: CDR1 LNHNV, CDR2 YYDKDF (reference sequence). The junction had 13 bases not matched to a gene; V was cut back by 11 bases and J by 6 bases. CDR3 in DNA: TGTGCCTCTAACCGCGGGACTAGCGTAATCAATGAGCAGTTCTTC. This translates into CASNRGTSVINEQFF.

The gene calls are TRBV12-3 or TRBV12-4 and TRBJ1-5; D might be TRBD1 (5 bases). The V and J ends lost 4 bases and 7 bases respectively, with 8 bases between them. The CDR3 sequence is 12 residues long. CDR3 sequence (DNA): TGTGCCAGCAGTTCTGGGGACCAGCCCCAGCATTTT. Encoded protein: CASSSGDQPQHF.

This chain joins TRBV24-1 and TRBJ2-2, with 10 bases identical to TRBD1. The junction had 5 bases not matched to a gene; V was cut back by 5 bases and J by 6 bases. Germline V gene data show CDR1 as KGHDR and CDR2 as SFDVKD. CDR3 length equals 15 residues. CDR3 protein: CATSGGQGISGELFF. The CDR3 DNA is TGTGCCACCAGTGGGGGACAGGGGATCTCCGGGGAGCTGTTTTTT.

The CDR3 DNA reads TGCGCCAGCAGCCAAGATCAGCGGGGGGGTGCGGAGACCCAGTACTTC. Translation: CASSQDQRGGAETQYF. V gene TRBV4-1 combines with J gene TRBJ2-5, with 10 nucleotides matching TRBD2. This CDR3 spans 16 amino acids. V was clipped by 0 bases and J by 5 bases; unmatched bases: 6. Per germline, CDR1 MGHRA and CDR2 YSYEKL.

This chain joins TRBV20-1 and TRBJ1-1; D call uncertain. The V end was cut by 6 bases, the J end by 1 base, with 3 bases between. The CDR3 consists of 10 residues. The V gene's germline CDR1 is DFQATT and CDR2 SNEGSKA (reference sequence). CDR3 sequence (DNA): TGCAGTGCCGAGAACACTGAAGCTTTCTTT. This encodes CSAENTEAFF.

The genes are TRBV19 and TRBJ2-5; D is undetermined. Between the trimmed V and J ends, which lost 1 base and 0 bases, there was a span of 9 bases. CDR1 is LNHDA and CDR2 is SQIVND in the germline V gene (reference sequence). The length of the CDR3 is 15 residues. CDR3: CASSIGADYQETQYF. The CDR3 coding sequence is TGTGCCAGTAGTATAGGGGCAGATTACCAAGAGACCCAGTACTTC.

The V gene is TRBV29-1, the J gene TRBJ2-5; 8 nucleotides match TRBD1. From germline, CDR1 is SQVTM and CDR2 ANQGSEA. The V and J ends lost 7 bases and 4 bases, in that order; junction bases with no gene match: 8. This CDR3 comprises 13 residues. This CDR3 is CSEATGAAETQYF. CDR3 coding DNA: TGCAGCGAGGCGACAGGGGCGGCAGAGACCCAGTACTTC.

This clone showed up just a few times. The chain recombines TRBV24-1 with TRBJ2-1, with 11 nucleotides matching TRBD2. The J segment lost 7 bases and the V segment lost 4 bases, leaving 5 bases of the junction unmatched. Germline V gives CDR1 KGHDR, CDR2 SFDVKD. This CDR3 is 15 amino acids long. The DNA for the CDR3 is TGTGCCACCAGTGACCACTCTAGCGGGGGGAATGAGCAGTTCTTC. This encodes CATSDHSSGGNEQFF.

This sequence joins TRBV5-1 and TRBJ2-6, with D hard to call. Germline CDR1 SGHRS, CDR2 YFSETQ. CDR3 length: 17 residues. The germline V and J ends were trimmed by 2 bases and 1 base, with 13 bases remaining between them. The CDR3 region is CASSFTRIESGANVLTF. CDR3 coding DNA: TGCGCCAGCAGCTTCACAAGAATAGAATCTGGGGCCAACGTCCTGACTTTC.

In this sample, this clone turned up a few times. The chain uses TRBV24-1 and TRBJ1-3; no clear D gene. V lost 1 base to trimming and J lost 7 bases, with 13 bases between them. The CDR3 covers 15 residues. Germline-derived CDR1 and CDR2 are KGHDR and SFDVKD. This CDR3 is CATSDLTDGRNTIYF. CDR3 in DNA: TGTGCCACCAGTGATTTAACGGATGGACGCAACACCATATATTTT.

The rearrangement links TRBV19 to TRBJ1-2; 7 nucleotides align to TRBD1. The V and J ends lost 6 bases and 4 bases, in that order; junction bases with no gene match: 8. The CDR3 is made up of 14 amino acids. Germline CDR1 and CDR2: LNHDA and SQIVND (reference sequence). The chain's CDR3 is CASRLPRDSYGYTF. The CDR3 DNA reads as TGTGCCAGTAGGCTACCCCGGGACAGCTATGGCTACACCTTC.

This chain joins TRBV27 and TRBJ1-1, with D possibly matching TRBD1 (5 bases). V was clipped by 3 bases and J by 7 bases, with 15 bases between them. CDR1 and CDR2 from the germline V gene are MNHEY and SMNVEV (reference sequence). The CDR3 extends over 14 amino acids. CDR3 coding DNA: TGTGCCAGCAGTTTGACATCGGGACGGATTGAAGCTTTCTTT. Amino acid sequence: CASSLTSGRIEAFF.

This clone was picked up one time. The DNA for the CDR3 is TGTGCCAGCAGCAGAGGGACAGGGGTTTTCGAGACCCAGTACTTC. It translates to CASSRGTGVFETQYF. The rearrangement links TRBV11-2 to TRBJ2-5; 10 positions agree with TRBD1. CDR1 and CDR2 from the germline V gene are SGHAT and FQNNGV. This CDR3 spans 15 amino acids. The V gene end was trimmed by 5 bases and the J gene end by 5 bases; junction bases not matched to a gene: 8.

CDR3 in amino acids: CASSLGPGDIQYF. The CDR3 nucleotides read TGCGCCAGCAGCTTGGGCCCGGGGGACATTCAGTACTTC. The chain uses TRBV5-1 and TRBJ2-4, with D perhaps matching TRBD2 (6 bases). V lost 0 bases and J 8 bases, leaving 9 bases between the germline ends. The CDR3 has 13 amino acids. Germline lookup yields CDR1 SGHRS and CDR2 YFSETQ. The full variable domain, with the rest looked up from reference TRBV5-1 and TRBJ2-4, is KAGVTQTPRYLIKTRGQQVTLSCSPISGHRSVSWYQQTPGQGLQFLFEYFSETQRNKGNFPGRFSGRQFSNSRSEMNVSTLELGDSALYLCASSLGPGDIQYFGAGTRLSVL.

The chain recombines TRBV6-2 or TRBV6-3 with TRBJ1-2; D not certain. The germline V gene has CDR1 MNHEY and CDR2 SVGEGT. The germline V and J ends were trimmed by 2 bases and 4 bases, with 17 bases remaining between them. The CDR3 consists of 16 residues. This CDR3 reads CASSYPSGIPSYGYTF. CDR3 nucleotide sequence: TGTGCCAGCAGTTACCCTTCAGGAATCCCCTCCTATGGCTACACCTTC.